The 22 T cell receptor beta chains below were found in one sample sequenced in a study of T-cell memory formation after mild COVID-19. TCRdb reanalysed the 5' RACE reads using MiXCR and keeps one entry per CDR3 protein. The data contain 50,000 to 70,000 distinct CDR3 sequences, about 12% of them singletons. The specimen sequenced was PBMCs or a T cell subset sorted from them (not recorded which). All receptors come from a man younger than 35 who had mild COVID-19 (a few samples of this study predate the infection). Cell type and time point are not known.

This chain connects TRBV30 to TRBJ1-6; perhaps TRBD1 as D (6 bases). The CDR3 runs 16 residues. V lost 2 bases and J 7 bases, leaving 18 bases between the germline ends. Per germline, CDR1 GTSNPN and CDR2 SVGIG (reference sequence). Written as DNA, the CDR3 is TGTGCCTGGAGTCAACACCCCGGGACACTAAATTCACCCCTCCACTTT. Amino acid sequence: CAWSQHPGTLNSPLHF.

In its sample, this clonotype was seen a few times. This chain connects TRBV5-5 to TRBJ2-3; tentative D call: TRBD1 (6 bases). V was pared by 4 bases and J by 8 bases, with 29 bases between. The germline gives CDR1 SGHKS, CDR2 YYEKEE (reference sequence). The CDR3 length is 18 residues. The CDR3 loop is CASSPIRPGQHRGGTQYF. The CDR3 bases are TGTGCCAGCAGCCCGATCCGGCCGGGCCAGCATAGAGGGGGTACGCAGTATTTT.

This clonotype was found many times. For the CDR3, the DNA is TGCAGTGCTAGAGTCCCAGGGGCCTCCTATGGCTACACCTTC. Translated: CSARVPGASYGYTF. The rearrangement links TRBV20-1 to TRBJ1-2; TRBD1 is a possible D gene (6 bases). V was pared by 1 base and J by 4 bases, with 13 bases between. CDR3 length: 14 amino acids. Looked up from germline, CDR1 is DFQATT and CDR2 is SNEGSKA (reference sequence).

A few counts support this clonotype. CDR3 protein: CASSLSLRQGVSPLHF. CDR3 nucleotides: TGTGCCAGCAGCTTAAGTCTTCGGCAGGGCGTTTCACCCCTCCACTTT. The chain uses TRBV7-2 and TRBJ1-6; D is perhaps TRBD1 (5 bases). The CDR3 consists of 16 residues. V lost 2 bases and J 9 bases, leaving 17 bases between the germline ends. Germline CDR1 is SGHTA and CDR2 is FQGNSA.

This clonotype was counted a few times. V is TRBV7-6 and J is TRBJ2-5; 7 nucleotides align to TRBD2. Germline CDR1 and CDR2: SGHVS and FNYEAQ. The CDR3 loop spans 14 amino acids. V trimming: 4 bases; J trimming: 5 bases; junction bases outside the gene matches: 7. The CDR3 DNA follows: TGTGCCAGCAGCTCCGTGGGGGGGAAGGAGACCCAGTACTTC. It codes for CASSSVGGKETQYF.

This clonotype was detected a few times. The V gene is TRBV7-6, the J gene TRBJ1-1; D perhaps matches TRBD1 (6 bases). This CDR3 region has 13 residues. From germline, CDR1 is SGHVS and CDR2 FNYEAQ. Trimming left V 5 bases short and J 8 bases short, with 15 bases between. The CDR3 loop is CASSVQTGTEAFF. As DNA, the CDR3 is TGTGCCAGCAGCGTACAAACAGGGACCGAAGCTTTCTTT.

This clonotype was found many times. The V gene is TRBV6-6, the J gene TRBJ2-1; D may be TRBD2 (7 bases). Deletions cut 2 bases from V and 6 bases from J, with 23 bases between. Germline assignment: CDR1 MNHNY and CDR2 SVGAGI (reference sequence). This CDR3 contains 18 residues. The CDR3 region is CASSYRNARGPMSNEQFF. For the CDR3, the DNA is TGTGCCAGCAGTTACCGGAACGCGCGGGGGCCCATGAGCAATGAGCAGTTCTTC.

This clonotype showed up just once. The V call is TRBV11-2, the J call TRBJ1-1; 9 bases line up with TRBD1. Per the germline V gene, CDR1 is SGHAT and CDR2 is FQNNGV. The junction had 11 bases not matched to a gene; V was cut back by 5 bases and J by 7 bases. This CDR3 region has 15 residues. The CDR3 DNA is TGTGCCAGCAGCATCTACCGGGACAGGGCAAATGAAGCTTTCTTT. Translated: CASSIYRDRANEAFF.

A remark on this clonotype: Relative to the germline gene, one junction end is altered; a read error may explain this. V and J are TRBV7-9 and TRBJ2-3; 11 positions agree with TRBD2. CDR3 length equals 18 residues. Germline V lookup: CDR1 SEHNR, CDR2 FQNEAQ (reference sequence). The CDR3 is CASNLASGGPSSTDTQYF. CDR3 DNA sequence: TGTGCCAGCAACTTAGCTAGCGGGGGGCCCTCTAGCACAGATACGCAGTATTTT.

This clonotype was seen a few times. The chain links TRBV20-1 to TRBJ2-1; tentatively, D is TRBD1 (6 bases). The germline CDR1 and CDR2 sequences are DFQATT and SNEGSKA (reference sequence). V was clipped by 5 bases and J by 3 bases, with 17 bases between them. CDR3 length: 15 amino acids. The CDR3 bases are TGCAGTGCTCCGGACAGATCGATAGGCTACAATGAGCAGTTCTTC. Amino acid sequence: CSAPDRSIGYNEQFF.

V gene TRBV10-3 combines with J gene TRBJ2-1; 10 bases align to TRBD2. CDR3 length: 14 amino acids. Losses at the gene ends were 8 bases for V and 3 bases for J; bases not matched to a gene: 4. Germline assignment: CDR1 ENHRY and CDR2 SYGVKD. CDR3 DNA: TGTGCCATCGGAGCGGGGGGGTACTACAATGAGCAGTTCTTC. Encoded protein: CAIGAGGYYNEQFF.

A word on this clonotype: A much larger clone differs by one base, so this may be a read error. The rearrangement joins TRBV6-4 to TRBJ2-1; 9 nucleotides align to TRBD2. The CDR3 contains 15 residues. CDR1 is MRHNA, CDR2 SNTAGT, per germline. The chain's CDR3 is CASCDSSGAYNEQFF. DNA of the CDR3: TGTGCCAGCTGTGACTCTAGCGGGGCCTACAATGAGCAGTTCTTC.

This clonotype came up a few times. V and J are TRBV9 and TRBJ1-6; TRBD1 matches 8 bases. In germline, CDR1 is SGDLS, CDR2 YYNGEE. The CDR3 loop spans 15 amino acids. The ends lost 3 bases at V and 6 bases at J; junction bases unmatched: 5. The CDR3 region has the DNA TGTGCCAGCAGCGAACGGGACAGGCTTAATTCACCCCTCCACTTT. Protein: CASSERDRLNSPLHF.

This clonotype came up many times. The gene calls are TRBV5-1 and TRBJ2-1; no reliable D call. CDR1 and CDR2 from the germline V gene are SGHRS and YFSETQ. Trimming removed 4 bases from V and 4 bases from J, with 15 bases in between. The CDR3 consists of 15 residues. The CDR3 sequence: CASSLDVGSYNEQFF. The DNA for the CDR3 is TGCGCCAGCAGCCTTGACGTGGGTTCGTACAATGAGCAGTTCTTC.

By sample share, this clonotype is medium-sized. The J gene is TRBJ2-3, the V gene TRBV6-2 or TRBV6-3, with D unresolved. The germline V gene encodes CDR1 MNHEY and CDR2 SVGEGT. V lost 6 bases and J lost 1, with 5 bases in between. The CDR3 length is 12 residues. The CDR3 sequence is CASRKGTDTQYF. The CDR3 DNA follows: TGTGCCAGCAGGAAAGGCACAGATACGCAGTATTTT.

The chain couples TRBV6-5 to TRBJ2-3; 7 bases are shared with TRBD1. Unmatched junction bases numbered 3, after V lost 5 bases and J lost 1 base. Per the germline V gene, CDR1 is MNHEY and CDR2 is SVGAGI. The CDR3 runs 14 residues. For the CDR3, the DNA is TGTGCCAGCAGTATAGACAGGGGCACAGATACGCAGTATTTT. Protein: CASSIDRGTDTQYF.

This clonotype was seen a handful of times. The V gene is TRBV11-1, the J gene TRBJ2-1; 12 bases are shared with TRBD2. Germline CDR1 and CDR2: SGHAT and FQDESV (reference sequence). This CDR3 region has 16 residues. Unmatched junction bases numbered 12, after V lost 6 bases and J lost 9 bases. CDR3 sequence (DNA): TGTGCCAGCAGTTCCAGACTAGCGGGGGCGCCCGGTGAGCAGTTCTTC. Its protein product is CASSSRLAGAPGEQFF.

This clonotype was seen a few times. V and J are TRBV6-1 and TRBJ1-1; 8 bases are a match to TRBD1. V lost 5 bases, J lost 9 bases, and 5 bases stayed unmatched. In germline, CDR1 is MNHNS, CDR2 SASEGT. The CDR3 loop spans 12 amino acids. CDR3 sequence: CASSIRQGKAFF. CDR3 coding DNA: TGTGCCAGCAGTATCCGACAGGGGAAAGCTTTCTTT.

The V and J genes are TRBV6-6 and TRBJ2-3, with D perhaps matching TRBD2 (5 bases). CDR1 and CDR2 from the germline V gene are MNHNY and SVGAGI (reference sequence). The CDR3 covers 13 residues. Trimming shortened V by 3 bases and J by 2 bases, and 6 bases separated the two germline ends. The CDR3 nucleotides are TGTGCCAGCAGTTATAGCGTCACAGATACGCAGTATTTT. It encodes CASSYSVTDTQYF.

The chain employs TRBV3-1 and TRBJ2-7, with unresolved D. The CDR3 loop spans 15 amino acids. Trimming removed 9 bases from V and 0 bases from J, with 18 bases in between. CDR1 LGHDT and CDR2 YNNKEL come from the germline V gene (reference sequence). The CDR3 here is CARELGRTYSYEQYF. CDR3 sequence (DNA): TGTGCCAGAGAATTAGGGCGTACATACTCCTACGAGCAGTACTTC.

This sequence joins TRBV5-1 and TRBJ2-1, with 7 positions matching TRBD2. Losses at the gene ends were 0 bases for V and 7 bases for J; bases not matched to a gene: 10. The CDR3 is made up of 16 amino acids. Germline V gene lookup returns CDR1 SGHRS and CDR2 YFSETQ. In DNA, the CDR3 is TGCGCCAGCAGCTTGGTGGTAGCGGGTGCGGGGAATGAGCAGTTCTTC. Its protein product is CASSLVVAGAGNEQFF.

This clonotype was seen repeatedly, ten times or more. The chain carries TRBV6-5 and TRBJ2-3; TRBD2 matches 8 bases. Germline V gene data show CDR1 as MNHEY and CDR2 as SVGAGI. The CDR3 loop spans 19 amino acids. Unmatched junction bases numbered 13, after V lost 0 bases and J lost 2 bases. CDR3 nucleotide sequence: TGTGCCAGCAGTTACTCGTTCCTTGGACTAGCAAGGAACACAGATACGCAGTATTTT. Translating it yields CASSYSFLGLARNTDTQYF.